The sequence of this T cell receptor beta chain was determined in a study of T-cell reconstitution after alpha-beta-depleted transplantation in children. Unique molecular identifiers were incorporated during preparation of the TCRbeta library. TCRdb re-called the PCR reads with MiXCR, one entry per CDR3 protein. The repertoire holds 90,000 to 100,000 distinct CDR3 sequences, around 22% seen once, with 20% to 25% in the top ten. Study-wide results and limits: Reportedly, alpha-beta T cells present about two months post-transplant originated from several hundred expanded clones of graft origin.

Trimming left V 5 bases short and J 2 bases short, with 5 bases between. The CDR3 has 12 residues. Looked up from germline, CDR1 is SGHTA and CDR2 is FQGNSA. In the case of this clonotype: Its antigen remains unknown.

Specimen: PBMCs, collected before TCRalphabeta/CD19-depleted stem cell transplant. The TCR was taken from a boy aged 2 to 9 with acute lymphoblastic leukemia, due to receive a stem cell transplant. The V gene is TRBV7-2, the J gene TRBJ2-3; D unclear. DNA of the CDR3: TGTGCCAGCAGCCCTCCCACAGATACGCAGTATTTT. Residues: CASSPPTDTQYF. Full variable domain (remainder filled in from reference TRBV7-2 and TRBJ2-3): GAGVSQSPSNKVTEKGKDVELRCDPISGHTALYWYRQSLGQGLEFLIYFQGNSAPDKSGLPSDRFSAERTGGSVSTLTIQRTQQEDSAVYLCASSPPTDTQYFGPGTRLTVL.